This T cell receptor beta chain was observed in a study of cytomegalovirus exposure and HLA in healthy donors. The PCR ran on 60 Vbeta and 13 Jbeta primers. TCRdb keeps only in-frame clones here, not all; method: immunoSEQ multiplex PCR. The sample holds about 160,000 clones, almost 80% seen once. Regarding the study as a whole: Specificity of a few CMV-associated chains for CMV antigens was verified in vitro.

This clone turned up a few times. Its antigen remains unknown. Trimming took off 1 base at V and 8 bases at J, with 11 bases between the two ends. The germline CDR1 and CDR2 sequences are GTSNPN and SVGIG (reference sequence). The CDR3 spans 12 residues. Sequencing input: PBMCs. The clonotype was recovered from a male donor in good health and CMV-seronegative. The chain has TRBV30 and TRBJ1-2, with D perhaps TRBD1 (6 bases). In DNA, the CDR3 is TGTGCCTGGAGTGCGTACAGGGAAGGCTACACCTTC. It is translated as CAWSAYREGYTF.